A single sample is the source of the 23 T cell receptor beta chains below, sequenced in a study of T-cell memory formation after mild COVID-19. MiXCR, run by TCRdb on the 5' RACE reads, gives a single entry per CDR3 protein. The sample contains 380,000 or so distinct CDR3 sequences, roughly an eighth of which appear only once. The sample consisted of PBMCs or a T cell subset sorted from them (not recorded which). These receptor sequences come from a man younger than 35 who had mild COVID-19 (a few samples of this study predate the infection). Cell type and time point are not known.

The J gene is TRBJ2-5, the V gene TRBV29-1; D gene uncertain. Trimming pared 7 bases from V and 2 bases from J, leaving 8 bases between. The germline V gene encodes CDR1 SQVTM and CDR2 ANQGSEA. CDR3 length: 11 residues. CDR3 nucleotides: TGCAGCGCGGACCGGCAAGAGACCCAGTACTTC. It codes for CSADRQETQYF.

The V and J genes are TRBV15 and TRBJ1-5, with 7 bases fitting TRBD1. V shed 0 bases and J 0 bases; nucleotides not matched to a gene: 5. CDR1 and CDR2 (germline): LNHNV, YYDKDF (reference sequence). This CDR3 has 17 amino acids. This chain's CDR3 is CATSREQGSFSNQPQHF. The CDR3 DNA reads TGTGCCACCAGCAGAGAACAGGGGTCTTTTAGCAATCAGCCCCAGCATTTT.

This sequence joins TRBV6-5 and TRBJ1-1; 8 bases align to TRBD1. J was trimmed by 1 base and V by 5 bases; bases with no gene match: 3. Germline V gene lookup returns CDR1 MNHEY and CDR2 SVGAGI. The CDR3 has 14 amino acids. CDR3 nucleotide sequence: TGTGCCAGCAGTCAGACAGGGGCGAACACTGAAGCTTTCTTT. Residues: CASSQTGANTEAFF.

This clonotype was found a few times. The genes are TRBV6-2 or TRBV6-3 and TRBJ1-1, with D unclear. CDR1 is MNHEY, CDR2 SVGEGT, per germline. V lost 3 bases, J lost 1 base, and 6 bases lay in between. CDR3 length: 13 residues. CDR3 residues: CASSYQQNTEAFF. The CDR3, as DNA: TGTGCCAGCAGTTATCAACAGAACACTGAAGCTTTCTTT.

The chain couples TRBV12-3 or TRBV12-4 to TRBJ1-5, with D uncertain. The length of the CDR3 is 13 residues. V shed 2 bases and J shed 7 bases, with 9 bases lying between them. This chain's CDR3 is CASSLREFQPQHF. CDR3 nucleotide sequence: TGTGCCAGCAGTTTACGGGAGTTCCAGCCCCAGCATTTT.

The chain joins TRBV12-3 or TRBV12-4 to TRBJ1-1; D ambiguous. This CDR3 is 15 amino acids long. Trimming left V 7 bases short and J 5 bases short, with 20 bases between. For the CDR3, the DNA is TGTGCCAGCACCCAGGAAGCCGACCTTGGGACTGAAGCTTTCTTT. Its translation: CASTQEADLGTEAFF.

This clonotype was recorded a few times. The chain combines TRBV12-3 or TRBV12-4 with TRBJ2-1, with unresolved D. V was shortened by 0 bases and J by 8 bases, with 8 bases between the two germline ends. This CDR3 has 13 residues. CDR3 coding DNA: TGTGCCAGCAGTTTAGCCGGCAGTGATGAGCAGTTCTTC. It encodes CASSLAGSDEQFF.

This clonotype was picked up a small number of times. The V and J genes are TRBV7-9 and TRBJ2-5; TRBD1 agrees at 9 bases. Germline CDR1 SEHNR, CDR2 FQNEAQ (reference sequence). Trimming cost V 5 bases and J 2 bases; bases outside gene matches: 6. This CDR3 has 15 amino acids. The DNA for the CDR3 is TGTGCCAGCAGCAAGGAACAGGGGGCACAAGAGACCCAGTACTTC. Translated: CASSKEQGAQETQYF. Combining the CDR3 with reference TRBV7-9 and TRBJ2-5 gives the whole variable domain DTGVSQNPRHKITKRGQNVTFRCDPISEHNRLYWYRQTLGQGPEFLTYFQNEAQLEKSRLLSDRFSAERPKGSFSTLEIQRTEQGDSAMYLCASSKEQGAQETQYFGPGTRLLVL.

V usage is TRBV5-1 and J usage is TRBJ2-5; TRBD1 matches at 7 bases. The germline CDR1 and CDR2 sequences are SGHRS and YFSETQ. The CDR3 contains 15 residues. V was clipped by 3 bases and J by 2 bases; unmatched bases: 7. As DNA, the CDR3 is TGCGCCAGCAGCTCGACAGGGCTGGGGCAAGAGACCCAGTACTTC. This codes for CASSSTGLGQETQYF.

This rearrangement joins TRBV7-9 to TRBJ2-7; 9 bases map to TRBD1. Looked up from germline, CDR1 is SEHNR and CDR2 is FQNEAQ (reference sequence). The junction had 7 bases not matched to a gene; V was cut back by 5 bases and J by 2 bases. There are 15 residues in the CDR3. The CDR3 loop is CASSGDRELPYEQYV. Here the CDR3 DNA reads TGTGCCAGCAGCGGGGACAGGGAACTCCCCTACGAGCAGTACGTC.

This clonotype was counted many times. The J gene is TRBJ2-7, the V gene TRBV5-4, with TRBD1 identical over 9 bases. V lost 4 bases and J lost 4; bases outside the gene matches: 9. Germline V gene lookup returns CDR1 SGHNT and CDR2 YYREEE (reference sequence). This CDR3 region has 15 residues. In DNA, the CDR3 is TGTGCCAGCAGCCTACCTGGGACAGGGACATACGAGCAGTACTTC. Its translation is CASSLPGTGTYEQYF.

This clonotype was counted at least ten times. This chain's CDR3 is CASSGISTTSTDTQYF. CDR3 nucleotide sequence: TGTGCCAGCAGCGGAATATCGACGACTAGCACAGATACGCAGTATTTT. This chain connects TRBV11-2 to TRBJ2-3, with unresolved D. Trimming removed 5 bases at V and 0 bases at J, with 15 bases between. The CDR3 is 16 amino acids. The V gene's germline CDR1 is SGHAT and CDR2 FQNNGV.

This clonotype was recorded at least ten times. This chain connects TRBV20-1 to TRBJ2-6; D might be TRBD1 (6 bases). The ends were cut back, 6 bases at V and 5 bases at J, with 11 bases in the middle. CDR1 and CDR2 (germline): DFQATT, SNEGSKA (reference sequence). The CDR3 is 13 residues long. CDR3 sequence reads: CSADSGRANVLTF. The CDR3 DNA reads TGCAGTGCGGACAGTGGAAGGGCCAACGTCCTGACTTTC.

This chain connects TRBV7-2 to TRBJ2-1; D is perhaps TRBD1 or TRBD2 (6 bases each). Trimming pared 5 bases from V and 7 bases from J, leaving 15 bases between. The CDR3 extends over 14 amino acids. Germline CDR1 is SGHTA and CDR2 is FQGNSA. CDR3 coding DNA: TGTGCCAGCAGCCCCGCCATAGGGGGGAATGAGCAGTTCTTC. Translation: CASSPAIGGNEQFF.

This clonotype was observed a few times. This rearrangement joins TRBV5-8 to TRBJ2-7; either TRBD1 or TRBD2 may supply D (5 bases each). Deletions cut 6 bases from V and 0 bases from J, with 10 bases between. CDR1 and CDR2 (germline): SGHTS, YDEGEE. The CDR3 loop spans 13 amino acids. CDR3 region: CASNQGASYEQYF. CDR3 DNA: TGTGCCAGCAACCAGGGAGCCTCCTACGAGCAGTACTTC.

This clonotype has only a few counts. The V call is TRBV7-9, the J call TRBJ2-5; 16 bases are shared with TRBD2. V lost 4 bases, J lost 4 bases, and 6 bases stayed unmatched. CDR3 length: 17 residues. CDR1 is SEHNR, CDR2 FQNEAQ, per germline (reference sequence). Here the CDR3 reads CASSSGTSGGAGETQYF. The CDR3 region has the DNA TGTGCCAGCAGCTCCGGGACTAGCGGGGGGGCCGGAGAGACCCAGTACTTC.

This chain uses TRBV20-1 with TRBJ1-5; tentative D call: TRBD1 (6 bases). CDR1 is DFQATT, CDR2 SNEGSKA, per germline (reference sequence). The CDR3 totals 14 residues. Trimming pared 3 bases from V and 0 bases from J, leaving 9 bases between. DNA of the CDR3: TGCAGTGCTAGTGGACAGCCTAGCAATCAGCCCCAGCATTTT. Translated: CSASGQPSNQPQHF.

V gene TRBV5-1 combines with J gene TRBJ2-5, with D tentatively TRBD1 (6 bases). The germline gives CDR1 SGHRS, CDR2 YFSETQ. Trimming pared 6 bases from V and 2 bases from J, leaving 23 bases between. CDR3 length equals 17 residues. The CDR3 is CASTLIGGLGPQETQYF. The CDR3 nucleotides are TGCGCCAGCACCCTAATTGGGGGCCTGGGGCCTCAAGAGACCCAGTACTTC. Based on the CDR3 plus reference TRBV5-1 and TRBJ2-5, the full variable domain is KAGVTQTPRYLIKTRGQQVTLSCSPISGHRSVSWYQQTPGQGLQFLFEYFSETQRNKGNFPGRFSGRQFSNSRSEMNVSTLELGDSALYLCASTLIGGLGPQETQYFGPGTRLLVL.

This clonotype turned up a few times. This chain connects TRBV9 to TRBJ2-1; no definite D call. Trimming took off 0 bases at V and 1 base at J, with 8 bases between the two ends. The CDR3 runs 15 residues. The germline V gene encodes CDR1 SGDLS and CDR2 YYNGEE. As DNA, the CDR3 is TGTGCCAGCAGCGTAGATGGGGTGTCCTACAATGAGCAGTTCTTC. Protein product: CASSVDGVSYNEQFF.

This clonotype was seen repeatedly, ten times or more. The chain recombines TRBV12-3 or TRBV12-4 with TRBJ2-4; no clear D gene. Trimming left V 3 bases short and J 7 bases short, with 7 bases between. This CDR3 spans 12 amino acids. CDR3 loop: CASSLVGNIQYF. CDR3 coding DNA: TGTGCCAGCAGTTTGGTCGGGAACATTCAGTACTTC.

Ten or more counts support this clonotype. The chain couples TRBV10-1 to TRBJ2-1; 9 bases match TRBD1. In germline, CDR1 is WNHNN, CDR2 SYGVQD (reference sequence). After removal of 6 bases from V and 8 bases from J, the junction contained 5 bases not matched to a gene. The length of the CDR3 is 13 residues. The CDR3 nucleotides read TGCGCCAGCAGGGGACAGGGTGACCATGAGCAGTTCTTC. Residues: CASRGQGDHEQFF.

This chain connects TRBV5-1 to TRBJ1-3, with TRBD1 matching 9 bases. The CDR3 is made up of 18 amino acids. The V and J ends lost 3 bases and 0 bases, in that order; junction bases with no gene match: 10. Germline V gene sequence: CDR1 SGHRS, CDR2 YFSETQ. The chain's CDR3 is CASSSTGGASDSGNTIYF. CDR3 in DNA: TGCGCCAGCAGCTCTACAGGGGGCGCGTCGGACTCTGGAAACACCATATATTTT.

This clonotype was picked up a small number of times. The V and J genes are TRBV18 and TRBJ2-3; 8 positions agree with TRBD2. The CDR3 loop spans 15 amino acids. Germline assignment: CDR1 KGHSH and CDR2 LQKENI. V shed 2 bases, J shed 5 bases, and the junction held 6 bases outside the gene matches. The DNA of the CDR3 is TGTGCCAGCTCACCATCCACTAGCGGAGGAGATACGCAGTATTTT. Protein: CASSPSTSGGDTQYF.